This passage covers 9 T cell receptor beta chains from one sample sequenced in a study of blood T cell repertoires in COVID-19. Produced via immunoSEQ multiplex PCR; TCRdb's table is partial and in-frame only. Of about 160,000 clones in the sample, approximately 84% were seen once. The specimen was peripheral blood. These receptors were collected from a woman of 80 years or more with acute or convalescent COVID-19.

This clone was detected only once. The CDR3 DNA sequence: TGTGCCAGCAGCTTAGGCAGACTCTCTTACAATGAGCAGTTCTTC. Amino acid sequence: CASSLGRLSYNEQFF. The chain employs TRBV11-3 and TRBJ2-1; no firm D call. Trimming shortened V by 1 base and J by 4 bases, and 11 bases separated the two germline ends. The germline V gene has CDR1 SGHNT and CDR2 YENEEA. This CDR3 is 15 amino acids long.

This clone was observed a few times. This chain connects TRBV30 to TRBJ1-6; a weak D match, TRBD1 (5 bases). There are 13 residues in the CDR3. The V gene's germline CDR1 is GTSNPN and CDR2 SVGIG (reference sequence). Trimming shortened V by 2 bases and J by 7 bases, and 9 bases separated the two germline ends. CDR3 in amino acids: CAWSLQGNSPLHF. The CDR3 DNA follows: TGTGCCTGGAGTCTGCAGGGAAATTCACCCCTCCACTTT.

The rearrangement links TRBV2 to TRBJ2-3; D may be TRBD2 (7 bases). Germline V CDR1 and CDR2: SNHLY, FYNNEI. V lost 3 bases to trimming and J lost 3 bases, with 16 bases between them. The CDR3 covers 16 residues. The CDR3 DNA reads TGTGCCAGCAGTGACCTCGGGGGAGGGGGTACAGATACGCAGTATTTT. As protein: CASSDLGGGGTDTQYF.

V usage is TRBV19 and J usage is TRBJ2-7, with D possibly TRBD2 on 6 matching bases. There are 14 residues in the CDR3. V lost 0 bases, J lost 5 bases, and 11 bases lay in between. Germline loops: CDR1 LNHDA, CDR2 SQIVND (reference sequence). The CDR3 is CASSIDRRANEQYF. CDR3 coding DNA: TGTGCCAGTAGTATAGATCGGAGGGCGAACGAGCAGTACTTC.

The chain combines TRBV14 with TRBJ2-1; D is possibly TRBD1 (6 bases). This CDR3 has 13 amino acids. The germline gives CDR1 SGHDN, CDR2 FVKESK. V lost 5 bases to trimming and J lost 3 bases, with 8 bases between them. The CDR3 DNA follows: TGTGCCAGCAGCGAGGACAGCTACAATGAGCAGTTCTTC. It encodes CASSEDSYNEQFF.

In this sample, this clone turned up once. This chain uses TRBV27 with TRBJ2-7, with a possible D match to TRBD2 (5 bases). V gave up 2 bases and J gave up 1 base, with 15 bases separating them. The germline V gene encodes CDR1 MNHEY and CDR2 SMNVEV (reference sequence). The CDR3 length is 16 residues. The CDR3 sequence is CASSLKRAAASYEQYF. CDR3 DNA sequence: TGTGCCAGCAGTTTAAAGAGGGCAGCAGCTTCCTACGAGCAGTACTTC.

The chain joins TRBV7-9 to TRBJ2-1, with 8 bases aligning to TRBD2. Germline lookup yields CDR1 SEHNR and CDR2 FQNEAQ (reference sequence). The J segment lost 9 bases and the V segment lost 0 bases, leaving 10 bases of the junction unmatched. The CDR3 contains 16 residues. DNA for the CDR3: TGTGCCAGCAGCTTAGCAACCATAGCGGGACGTAGTGAGCAGTTCTTC. Residues: CASSLATIAGRSEQFF.

This clone was observed a handful of times. The rearrangement joins TRBV4-1 to TRBJ2-5; 7 positions agree with TRBD1. Germline CDR1 is MGHRA and CDR2 is YSYEKL. With V trimmed by 0 bases and J by 5 bases, 9 bases remained unmatched. CDR3 size: 16 residues. DNA of the CDR3: TGCGCCAGCAGCCAAGAGAGGGGGCGCCCCGGGGAGACCCAGTACTTC. It yields the protein CASSQERGRPGETQYF.

This chain joins TRBV27 and TRBJ1-5; 8 bases are a match to TRBD1. The CDR3 length is 13 residues. V shed 7 bases and J 5 bases; nucleotides not matched to a gene: 4. Germline lookup yields CDR1 MNHEY and CDR2 SMNVEV (reference sequence). The CDR3 spells CASKGQGHQPQHF. The CDR3 bases are TGTGCCAGCAAAGGACAGGGTCATCAGCCCCAGCATTTT.